This T cell receptor beta chain was sequenced for a study of CD8 T cells in Susac syndrome. V dropped 8 bases and J dropped 7; count of bases not matched to a gene: 7. The V gene's germline CDR1 is GTSNPN and CDR2 SVGIG (reference sequence). CDR3 length: 11 residues. The RNA, roughly 0.45 to 1 ug, was put through reverse transcription using random hexamers. Amplification of TCR beta CDR3 was carried out by immunoSEQ multiplex PCR, which covered 54 Vbeta and 13 Jbeta segments. A single record per CDR3 protein comes from TCRdb applying MiXCR to the immunoSEQ multiplex PCR reads. This sample has approximately 220,000 distinct CDR3 sequences, with around 95% found just once.

The chain employs TRBV30 and TRBJ2-7; 8 bases align to TRBD1. This sequence was found in a human donor with multiple sclerosis. Sequenced: CD4+ T cells from PBMCs. CDR3 protein: CAGYRGSEQYF. CDR3 in DNA: TGTGCCGGGTACAGGGGGTCGGAGCAGTACTTC.